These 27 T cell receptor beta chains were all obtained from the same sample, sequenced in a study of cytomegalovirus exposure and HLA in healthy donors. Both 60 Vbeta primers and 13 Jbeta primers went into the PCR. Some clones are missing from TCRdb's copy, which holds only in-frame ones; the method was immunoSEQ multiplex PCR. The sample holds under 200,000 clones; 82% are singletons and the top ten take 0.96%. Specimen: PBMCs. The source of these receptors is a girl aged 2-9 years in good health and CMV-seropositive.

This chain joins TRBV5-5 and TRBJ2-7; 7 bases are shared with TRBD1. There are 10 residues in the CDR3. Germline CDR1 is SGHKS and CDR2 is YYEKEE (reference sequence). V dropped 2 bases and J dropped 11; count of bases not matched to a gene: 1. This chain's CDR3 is CASSLDREYF. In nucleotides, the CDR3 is TGTGCCAGCAGCTTAGACAGGGAGTACTTC.

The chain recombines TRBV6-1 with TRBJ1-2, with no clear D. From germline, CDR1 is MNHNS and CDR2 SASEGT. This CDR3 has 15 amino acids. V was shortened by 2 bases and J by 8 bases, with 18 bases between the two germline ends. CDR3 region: CASSERRTAGRGYTF. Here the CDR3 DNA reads TGTGCCAGCAGTGAACGACGAACGGCCGGGAGGGGCTACACCTTC.

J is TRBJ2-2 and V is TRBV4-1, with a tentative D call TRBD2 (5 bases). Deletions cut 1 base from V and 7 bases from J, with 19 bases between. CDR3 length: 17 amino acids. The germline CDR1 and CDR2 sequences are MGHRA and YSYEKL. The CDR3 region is CASSQGSSALWIGELFF. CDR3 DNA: TGCGCCAGCAGCCAAGGGAGTAGCGCCCTCTGGATCGGGGAGCTGTTTTTT.

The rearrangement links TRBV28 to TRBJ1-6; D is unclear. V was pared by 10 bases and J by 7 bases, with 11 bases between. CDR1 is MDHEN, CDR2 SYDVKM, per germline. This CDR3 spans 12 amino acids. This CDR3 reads CATAGYNSPLHF. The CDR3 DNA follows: TGTGCCACCGCAGGTTACAATTCACCCCTCCACTTT.

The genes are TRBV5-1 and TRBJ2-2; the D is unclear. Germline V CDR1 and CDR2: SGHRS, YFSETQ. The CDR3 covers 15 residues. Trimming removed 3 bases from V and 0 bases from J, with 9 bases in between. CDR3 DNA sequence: TGCGCCAGCAGCTACGCTGCGGCGAACACCGGGGAGCTGTTTTTT. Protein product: CASSYAAANTGELFF.

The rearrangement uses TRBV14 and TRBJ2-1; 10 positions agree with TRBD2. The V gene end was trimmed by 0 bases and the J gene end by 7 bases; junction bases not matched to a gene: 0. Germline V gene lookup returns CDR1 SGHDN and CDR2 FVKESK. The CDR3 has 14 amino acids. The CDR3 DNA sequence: TGTGCCAGCAGCCAAGAACTAGCGGGAAATGAGCAGTTCTTC. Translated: CASSQELAGNEQFF.

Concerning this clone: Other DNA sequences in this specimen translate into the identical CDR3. The CDR3: CASSRLAGTDTQYF. DNA of the CDR3: TGCGCCAGCAGCCGCCTAGCGGGCACAGATACGCAGTATTTT. This rearrangement joins TRBV4-1 to TRBJ2-3, with 7 positions matching TRBD2. The CDR3 has 14 residues. Germline CDR1 and CDR2: MGHRA and YSYEKL. After removal of 4 bases from V and 1 base from J, the junction contained 2 bases not matched to a gene.

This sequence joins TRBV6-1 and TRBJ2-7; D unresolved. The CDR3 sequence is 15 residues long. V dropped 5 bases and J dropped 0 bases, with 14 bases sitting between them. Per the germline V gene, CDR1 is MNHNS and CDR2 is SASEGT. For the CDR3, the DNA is TGTGCCAGCAGTCAGAGTCCAGCGAGCTCCTACGAGCAGTACTTC. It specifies CASSQSPASSYEQYF.

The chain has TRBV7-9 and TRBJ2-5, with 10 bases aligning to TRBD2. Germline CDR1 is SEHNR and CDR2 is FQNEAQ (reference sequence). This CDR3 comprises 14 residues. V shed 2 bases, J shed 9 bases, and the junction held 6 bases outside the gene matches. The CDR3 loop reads CASSLLASGGPQYF. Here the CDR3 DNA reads TGTGCCAGCAGCTTATTGGCTAGCGGGGGCCCCCAGTACTTC.

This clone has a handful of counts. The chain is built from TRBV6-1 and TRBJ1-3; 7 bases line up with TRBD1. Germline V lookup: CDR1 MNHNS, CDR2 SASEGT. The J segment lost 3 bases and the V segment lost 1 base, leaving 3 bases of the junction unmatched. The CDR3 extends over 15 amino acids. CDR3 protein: CASSEGTGYGNTIYF. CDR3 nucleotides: TGTGCCAGCAGTGAAGGGACAGGTTATGGAAACACCATATATTTT.

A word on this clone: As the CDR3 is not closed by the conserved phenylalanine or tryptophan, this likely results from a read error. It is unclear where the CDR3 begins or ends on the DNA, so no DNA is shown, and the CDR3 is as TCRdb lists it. The CDR3: CASTLGGTA. This chain links TRBV21-1 with TRBJ1-4. TRBV21-1 is noted as a pseudogene. The CDR3 length equals 9 residues, ends included.

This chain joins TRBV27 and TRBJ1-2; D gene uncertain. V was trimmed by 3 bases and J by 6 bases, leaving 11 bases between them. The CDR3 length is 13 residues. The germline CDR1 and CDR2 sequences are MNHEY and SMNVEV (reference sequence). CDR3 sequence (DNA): TGTGCCAGCAGTTTTTCAGCGGCAGATGGCTACACCTTC. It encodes CASSFSAADGYTF.

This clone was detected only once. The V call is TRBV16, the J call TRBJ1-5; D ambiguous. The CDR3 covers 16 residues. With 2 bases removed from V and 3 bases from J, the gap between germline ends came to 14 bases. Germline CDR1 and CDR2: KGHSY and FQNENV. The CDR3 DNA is TGTGCCAGCAGCCAAAGCCCCCCGGTTTCCAATCAGCCCCAGCATTTT. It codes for CASSQSPPVSNQPQHF.

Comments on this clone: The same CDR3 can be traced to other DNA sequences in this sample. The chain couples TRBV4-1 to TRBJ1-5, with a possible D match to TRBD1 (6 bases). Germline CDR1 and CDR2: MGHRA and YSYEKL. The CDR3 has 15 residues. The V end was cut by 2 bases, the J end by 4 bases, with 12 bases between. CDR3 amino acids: CASSQTGLRNQPQHF. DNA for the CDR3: TGCGCCAGCAGCCAAACAGGGCTCCGAAATCAGCCCCAGCATTTT.

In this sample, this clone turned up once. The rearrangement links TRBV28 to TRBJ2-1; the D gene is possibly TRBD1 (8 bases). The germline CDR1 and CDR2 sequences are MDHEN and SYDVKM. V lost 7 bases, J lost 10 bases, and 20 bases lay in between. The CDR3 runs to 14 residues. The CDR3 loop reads CASTLTGDYSEQFF. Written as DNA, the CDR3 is TGTGCCAGCACCCTGACAGGGGACTATTCAGAGCAGTTCTTC.

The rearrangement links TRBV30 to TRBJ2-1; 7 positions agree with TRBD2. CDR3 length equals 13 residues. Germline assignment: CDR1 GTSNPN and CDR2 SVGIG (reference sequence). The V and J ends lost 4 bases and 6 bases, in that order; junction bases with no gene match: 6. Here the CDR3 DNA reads TGTGCCTGGAACCTACTAGCGTCCAATGAGCAGTTCTTC. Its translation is CAWNLLASNEQFF.

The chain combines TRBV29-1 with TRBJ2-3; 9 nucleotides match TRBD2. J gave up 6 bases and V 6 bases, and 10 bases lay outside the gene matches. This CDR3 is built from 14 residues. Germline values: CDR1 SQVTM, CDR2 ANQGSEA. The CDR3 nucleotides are TGCAGCGTGTCTAGCGGGATCTCCTTGGATACGCAGTATTTT. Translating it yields CSVSSGISLDTQYF.

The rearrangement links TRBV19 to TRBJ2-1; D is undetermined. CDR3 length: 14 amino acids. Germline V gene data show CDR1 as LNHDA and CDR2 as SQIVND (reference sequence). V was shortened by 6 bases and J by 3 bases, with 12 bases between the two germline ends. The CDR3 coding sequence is TGTGCCAGTAGACCAGGATTTGTCTACAATGAGCAGTTCTTC. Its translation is CASRPGFVYNEQFF. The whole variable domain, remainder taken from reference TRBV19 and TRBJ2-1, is DGGITQSPKYLFRKEGQNVTLSCEQNLNHDAMYWYRQDPGQGLRLIYYSQIVNDFQKGDIAEGYSVSREKKESFPLTVTSAQKNPTAFYLCASRPGFVYNEQFFGPGTRLTVL.

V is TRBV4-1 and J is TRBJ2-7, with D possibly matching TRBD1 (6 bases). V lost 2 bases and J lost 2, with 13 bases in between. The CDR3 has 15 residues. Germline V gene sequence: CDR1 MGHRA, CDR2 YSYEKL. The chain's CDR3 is CASSQLQGQAYEQYF. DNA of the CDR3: TGCGCCAGCAGCCAACTACAGGGCCAAGCCTACGAGCAGTACTTC.

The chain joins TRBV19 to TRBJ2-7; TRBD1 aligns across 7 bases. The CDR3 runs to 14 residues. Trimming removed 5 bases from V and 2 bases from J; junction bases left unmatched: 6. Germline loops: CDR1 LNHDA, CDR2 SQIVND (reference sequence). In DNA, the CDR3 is TGTGCCAGTAGTCCCAGACAGGGAACCTACGAGCAGTACTTC. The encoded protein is CASSPRQGTYEQYF.

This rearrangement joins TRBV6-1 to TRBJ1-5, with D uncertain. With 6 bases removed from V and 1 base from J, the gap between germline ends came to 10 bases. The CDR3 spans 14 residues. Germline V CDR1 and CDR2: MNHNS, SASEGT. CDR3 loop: CASRRRVSNQPQHF. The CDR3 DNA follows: TGTGCCAGCAGGCGGAGGGTCAGCAATCAGCCCCAGCATTTT.

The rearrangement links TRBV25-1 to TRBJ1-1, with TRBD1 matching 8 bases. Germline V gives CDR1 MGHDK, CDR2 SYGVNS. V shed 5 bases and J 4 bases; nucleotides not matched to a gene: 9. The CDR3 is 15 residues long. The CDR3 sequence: CASSPSDRVVTEAFF. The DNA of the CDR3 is TGTGCCAGCAGTCCTTCGGACAGGGTGGTCACTGAAGCTTTCTTT.

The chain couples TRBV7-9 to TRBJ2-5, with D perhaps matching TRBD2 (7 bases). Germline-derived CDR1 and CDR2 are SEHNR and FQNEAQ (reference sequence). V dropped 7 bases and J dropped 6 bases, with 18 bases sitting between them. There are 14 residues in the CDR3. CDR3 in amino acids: CASTQGGARKTQYF. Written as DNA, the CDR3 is TGTGCCAGCACCCAAGGGGGGGCGCGAAAGACCCAGTACTTC.

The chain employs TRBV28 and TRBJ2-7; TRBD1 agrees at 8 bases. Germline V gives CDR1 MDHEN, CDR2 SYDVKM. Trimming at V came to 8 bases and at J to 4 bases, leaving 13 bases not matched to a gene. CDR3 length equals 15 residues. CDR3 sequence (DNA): TGTGCCAGCCTACCGACAGGGGCTGACGGGTACGAGCAGTACTTC. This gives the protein CASLPTGADGYEQYF.

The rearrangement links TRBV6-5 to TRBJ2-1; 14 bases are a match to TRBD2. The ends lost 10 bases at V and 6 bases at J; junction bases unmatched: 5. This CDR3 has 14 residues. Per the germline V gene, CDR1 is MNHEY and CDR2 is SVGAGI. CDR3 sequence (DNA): TGTGCCACACGACTAGCGGGGGGGGGCAATGAGCAGTTCTTC. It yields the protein CATRLAGGGNEQFF.

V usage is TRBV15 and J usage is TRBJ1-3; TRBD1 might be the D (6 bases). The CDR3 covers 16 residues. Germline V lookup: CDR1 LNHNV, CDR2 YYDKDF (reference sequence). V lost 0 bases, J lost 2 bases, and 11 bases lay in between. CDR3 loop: CATSREGGLAGNTIYF. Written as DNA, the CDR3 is TGTGCCACCAGCAGAGAGGGGGGGCTGGCTGGAAACACCATATATTTT.

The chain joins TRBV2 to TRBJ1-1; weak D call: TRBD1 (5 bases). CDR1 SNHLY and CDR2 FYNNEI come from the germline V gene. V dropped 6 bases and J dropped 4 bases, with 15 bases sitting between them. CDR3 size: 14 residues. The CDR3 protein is CASRDPRGGTEAFF. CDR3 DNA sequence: TGTGCCAGCAGGGATCCTAGGGGAGGCACTGAAGCTTTCTTT.